A selection of T cell receptor beta chains follows, all from one sample in a study of T cells after yellow fever vaccination. TCRdb fed the 5' RACE reads into MiXCR, producing one record per CDR3 protein. The table includes approximately 510,000 distinct CDR3 sequences, 20% to 25% detected once. Here the sequenced sample was PBMCs, taken less than 25 days after the first yellow fever vaccination. The receptors here all came from a young man who received the YFV17D yellow fever vaccine. Each CDR3 is given with its conserved first and last residue. The order of the fields is J gene, V gene, D gene, clone size, CDR3 DNA, CDR3 protein. D genes are given only for firm matches. Clone size is stated in some rows and not others, as once, few, many or a class when expanded.

j_gene: TRBJ1-2
v_gene: TRBV4-3
d_gene: NA
abundance: NA
CDR3nt: TGCGCCAGCAGCCAAGAGACCGCTTATGGCTACACCTTC
CDR3aa: CASSQETAYGYTF

j_gene: TRBJ2-1
v_gene: TRBV5-1
d_gene: TRBD2
abundance: few
CDR3nt: TGCGCCAGCAGCCCCGAACCGGGACTAGCATACAATGAGCAGTTCTTC
CDR3aa: CASSPEPGLAYNEQFF

j_gene: TRBJ2-2
v_gene: TRBV5-1
d_gene: NA
abundance: NA
CDR3nt: TGCGCCAGCAGCTTGTCAGGGGCTGGGTGGACCGGGGAGCTGTTTTTT
CDR3aa: CASSLSGAGWTGELFF

j_gene: TRBJ2-7
v_gene: TRBV18
d_gene: NA
abundance: NA
CDR3nt: TGTGCCAGCTCATTTGCCAGGGACGAGCAGTACTTC
CDR3aa: CASSFARDEQYF

j_gene: TRBJ2-3
v_gene: TRBV2
d_gene: TRBD2
abundance: NA
CDR3nt: TGTGCCAGCAGTGAAAGGGGTAGCGGGGGGCCGGGGTATTTT
CDR3aa: CASSERGSGGPGYF

j_gene: TRBJ2-7
v_gene: TRBV4-2
d_gene: TRBD2
abundance: few
CDR3nt: TGTGCCAGCAGCCAGGGAGCGGGGGGACCCTCCTACGAGCAGTACTTC
CDR3aa: CASSQGAGGPSYEQYF

j_gene: TRBJ2-7
v_gene: TRBV6-6
d_gene: NA
abundance: few
CDR3nt: TGTGCCAGCAGTCCCCGGACCGACTACGAGCAGTACTTC
CDR3aa: CASSPRTDYEQYF

j_gene: TRBJ2-5
v_gene: TRBV6-2/TRBV6-3
d_gene: TRBD1
abundance: NA
CDR3nt: TGTGCCAGCAGTTACAACTTGGACAGGGGGTACCAAGAGACCCAGTACTTC
CDR3aa: CASSYNLDRGYQETQYF

j_gene: TRBJ1-3
v_gene: TRBV29-1
d_gene: NA
abundance: few
CDR3nt: TGCAGCGTTCTCCTGTCCTCTGGAAACACCATATATTTT
CDR3aa: CSVLLSSGNTIYF

j_gene: TRBJ2-5
v_gene: TRBV4-1
d_gene: NA
abundance: many
CDR3nt: TGCGCCAGCAGCCAAGGAGGGGACGGATGGGAGACCCAGTACTTC
CDR3aa: CASSQGGDGWETQYF

j_gene: TRBJ1-4
v_gene: TRBV11-2
d_gene: NA
abundance: few
CDR3nt: TGTGCCAGCAGCTTGACAAGGGATGAAAAACTGTTTTTT
CDR3aa: CASSLTRDEKLFF

j_gene: TRBJ1-5
v_gene: TRBV6-1
d_gene: NA
abundance: few
CDR3nt: TGTGCCAGCGGGCGGACTTACGGCAATCAGCCCCAGCATTTT
CDR3aa: CASGRTYGNQPQHF

j_gene: TRBJ1-5
v_gene: TRBV6-1
d_gene: NA
abundance: few
CDR3nt: TGTGCCAGCGGGGACACAGGTCGTCAGCCCCAGCATTTT
CDR3aa: CASGDTGRQPQHF

j_gene: TRBJ2-1
v_gene: TRBV23-1
d_gene: NA
abundance: NA
CDR3nt: TGCGCCAGCAGTCCCCCACTCTTGGGGGCTCCCCCTACAAATGAGCAGTTCTTC
CDR3aa: CASSPPLLGAPPTNEQFF

j_gene: TRBJ2-4
v_gene: TRBV15
d_gene: NA
abundance: few
CDR3nt: TGTGCCACCAGCAGAGATTCGACAGTTGTTGGCAAAAACATTCAGTACTTC
CDR3aa: CATSRDSTVVGKNIQYF

j_gene: TRBJ2-3
v_gene: TRBV7-8
d_gene: NA
abundance: once
CDR3nt: TGTGCCAGCAGCAGCCAGGAGGATACGCAGTATTTT
CDR3aa: CASSSQEDTQYF

j_gene: TRBJ2-5
v_gene: TRBV28
d_gene: TRBD1
abundance: NA
CDR3nt: TGTGCCAGCAGGGAACAGGGGTGGGAGACCCAGTACTTC
CDR3aa: CASREQGWETQYF

j_gene: TRBJ2-1
v_gene: TRBV20-1
d_gene: NA
abundance: NA
CDR3nt: TGCAGTGGTAGAGATTTACGGGGGTTCAACCTGGGGCGGGACAATGAGCAGTTCTTC
CDR3aa: CSGRDLRGFNLGRDNEQFF

j_gene: TRBJ1-5
v_gene: TRBV6-5
d_gene: TRBD1
abundance: few
CDR3nt: TGTGCCAGCTGGACAGGGGGCCAGCCCCAGCATTTT
CDR3aa: CASWTGGQPQHF

j_gene: TRBJ2-1
v_gene: TRBV25-1
d_gene: TRBD2
abundance: NA
CDR3nt: TGTGCCAGCAGTGCACTAAGCGGGGGGGGCGACAATGAGCAGTTCTTC
CDR3aa: CASSALSGGGDNEQFF

j_gene: TRBJ2-1
v_gene: TRBV3-1
d_gene: TRBD2
abundance: NA
CDR3nt: TGTGCCAGCAGCCACCTAGCGGGGGCCCACAATGAGCAGTTCTTC
CDR3aa: CASSHLAGAHNEQFF

j_gene: TRBJ2-3
v_gene: TRBV20-1
d_gene: TRBD1
abundance: few
CDR3nt: TGCAGTGCCAGGACAGGTTTCACAGATACGCAGTATTTT
CDR3aa: CSARTGFTDTQYF

j_gene: TRBJ2-2
v_gene: TRBV29-1
d_gene: NA
abundance: NA
CDR3nt: TGCAGCGTTGACCTTAATTCGAACACCGGGGAGCTGTTTTTT
CDR3aa: CSVDLNSNTGELFF

j_gene: TRBJ2-7
v_gene: TRBV5-4
d_gene: NA
abundance: NA
CDR3nt: TGTGCCAGCAGCTTGGACTCTCCTGGAGGGGAGCAGTACTTC
CDR3aa: CASSLDSPGGEQYF

j_gene: TRBJ2-2
v_gene: TRBV12-5
d_gene: NA
abundance: NA
CDR3nt: TGTGCTAGTGGTTTGAACCGATACGGGGAGCTGTTTTTT
CDR3aa: CASGLNRYGELFF

j_gene: TRBJ2-7
v_gene: TRBV12-3/TRBV12-4
d_gene: TRBD2
abundance: NA
CDR3nt: TGTGCCAGCAGAGCGGGGGGGCCAGGGTACGAGCAGTACTTC
CDR3aa: CASRAGGPGYEQYF

j_gene: TRBJ1-6
v_gene: TRBV4-3
d_gene: TRBD1
abundance: NA
CDR3nt: TGCGCCAGCAGCCAAGGGTCGACAGGGGGCTCACCCCTCCACTTT
CDR3aa: CASSQGSTGGSPLHF

j_gene: TRBJ2-2
v_gene: TRBV5-1
d_gene: NA
abundance: NA
CDR3nt: TGCGCCAGCAGCTACGATACAGTCTCCGGGGAGCTGTTTTTT
CDR3aa: CASSYDTVSGELFF